This T cell receptor (beta chain) was recorded in a study of cytomegalovirus exposure and HLA in healthy donors. In regard to this clone: Its antigen remains unidentified.

Amplification used 60 Vbeta primers and 13 Jbeta primers. Original processing methods: Unique TCR beta chains numbered approximately 80 million in a later analysis, with around 10 million shared. Some clones are missing from TCRdb's copy, which holds only in-frame ones; the method was immunoSEQ multiplex PCR. That table is the source of V, J and clone size, and D and trimming were worked out from the DNA. In the table there are 150,000 to 200,000 clones, 60% to 85% of which are singletons. The CDR3 is made up of 17 amino acids. The V end lost 5 bases, the J end lost 1 base, and 19 bases lay between the germline ends. In germline, CDR1 is SGHAT, CDR2 FQNNGV. General study findings and limits: Later analysis demonstrated an association between a missense DCLRE1C variant and TCR beta V- and J-gene trimming. Most TCRs appeared rarely, but some public TCRs recurred in many donors.

The origin of this receptor is a woman aged 40 to 50 in good health and CMV-seronegative. The chain joins TRBV11-2 to TRBJ2-3, with D perhaps matching TRBD1 (6 bases). Input material: PBMCs. The CDR3 sequence: CASSPRRGSWGTDTQYF. CDR3 bases: TGTGCCAGCAGCCCGAGAAGGGGGAGCTGGGGCACAGATACGCAGTATTTT.